These T cell receptor beta chains were read from a single sample in a study of cytomegalovirus exposure and HLA in healthy donors. Method: immunoSEQ multiplex PCR; TCRdb's copy keeps in-frame clones and lacks some. The sample holds over 200,000 clones, almost 85% seen once. The sample comprised PBMCs. The receptors derive from a woman aged 40 to 55 in good health and CMV-seronegative. The CDR3 runs from the conserved cysteine through the conserved F or W. Fields, in order: J gene, clone size, V gene, D gene, CDR3 DNA, CDR3 protein. A D gene is named only where the DNA matches it firmly. Clone size is given for some rows only: seen once, a few or many times, or a class if the clone is expanded.

>TRBJ1-3|.|TRBV19|.
TGTGCCAGTAGTTATCTCTCTGGAAACACCATATATTTT
CASSYLSGNTIYF
>TRBJ2-7|.|TRBV10-3|TRBD1
TGTGCCATCAGTAAAGGGACAGCTCCCGGCTGGGTCGAGCAGTACTTC
CAISKGTAPGWVEQYF
>TRBJ2-5|.|TRBV6-5|.
TGTGCCAGCCGCTGGGGCTCGACCCAGTACTTC
CASRWGSTQYF
>TRBJ1-4|.|TRBV5-1|.
TGCGCCAGCAGCTTGGCGGGTGAAAAACTGTTTTTT
CASSLAGEKLFF
>TRBJ1-1|once|TRBV6-5|.
TGTGCCAGCAGCCGCTGGGGGCGAACGAGCACTGAAGCTTTCTTT
CASSRWGRTSTEAFF
>TRBJ1-6|.|TRBV7-9|.
TGTGCCAGCAGCCCACAGGGCGTTAATAATTCACCCCTCCACTTT
CASSPQGVNNSPLHF
>TRBJ2-5|few|TRBV15|TRBD1
TGTGCCACCAGCAGACCGGGACAGGGAGAGACCCAGTACTTC
CATSRPGQGETQYF
>TRBJ2-5|once|TRBV5-1|.
TGCGCCAGCAGCCCGGGGGATTGGTCACAAGAGACCCAGTACTTC
CASSPGDWSQETQYF
>TRBJ2-7|once|TRBV6-5|TRBD1
TGTGCCAGCAGTTACTGGGCAGGACAGGGCCACGAGCAGTACTTC
CASSYWAGQGHEQYF
>TRBJ2-7|.|TRBV23-1|.
TGCGCCAGCAGTCAACGGGAAACAAGCTACGAGCAGTACTTC
CASSQRETSYEQYF
>TRBJ1-5|.|TRBV10-3|.
TGTGCCAGTAACCGGGACATTAATCAGCCCCAGCATTTT
CASNRDINQPQHF
>TRBJ2-2|.|TRBV11-2|TRBD1
TGTGCCAGCATCCAGGGGGTTATCGGGGAGCTGTTTTTT
CASIQGVIGELFF
>TRBJ2-1|.|TRBV11-1|.
TGTGCCAGCAGCTTAGCGACGGCTACGGGAGAGCAGTTCTTC
CASSLATATGEQFF
>TRBJ2-1|.|TRBV25-1|.
TGTGCCAGCAGTACAGGGAGCTCCTACAATGAGCAGTTCTTC
CASSTGSSYNEQFF
>TRBJ2-7|.|TRBV5-1|TRBD2
TGCGCCAGCAGCTTGACCGGGACTAGTGGTTCCGAGCAGTACTTC
CASSLTGTSGSEQYF
>TRBJ2-1|.|TRBV9|.
TGTGCCAGTGGACTGAGCTCCTACAATGAGCAGTTCTTC
CASGLSSYNEQFF
>TRBJ2-7|.|TRBV5-4|.
TGTGCCAGCAGCTTGGCAGGGATCGAAGAGCAGTACTTC
CASSLAGIEEQYF
>TRBJ1-5|.|TRBV19|.
TGTGCCAGTACCATACTACCCCCGCCAGCCGAGGGCAATCAGCCCCAGCATTTT
CASTILPPPAEGNQPQHF
>TRBJ2-1|.|TRBV9|.
TGTGCCAGCAGCGCCGGGGGTGAGTCCTACAATGAGCAGTTCTTC
CASSAGGESYNEQFF
>TRBJ2-3|.|TRBV5-1|TRBD2
TGCGCCAGCAGCTCCCTCCCTCAACCAAATAGCGGGGGGGAGTATTTT
CASSSLPQPNSGGEYF
>TRBJ1-2|.|TRBV7-2|.
TGTGCCAGCAGCTTGGGCGCGGGCTACACCTTC
CASSLGAGYTF
>TRBJ1-4|.|TRBV6-5|.
TGTGCCAGCAGGACTACAGGGATACGGAGACTGTTTTTT
CASRTTGIRRLFF
>TRBJ1-1|.|TRBV7-9|TRBD1
TGTGCCAGCAGCTTAGCATTTTGGACAGGGCGCTCTGAAGCTTTCTTT
CASSLAFWTGRSEAFF
>TRBJ2-2|.|TRBV19|TRBD1
TGTGCCAGTGAGAACAGGGGGCTCACCGGGGAGCTGTTTTTT
CASENRGLTGELFF
>TRBJ1-1|.|TRBV6-5|.
TGTGCCAGCAGTTACGAAGGGGCGCGGACTGAAGCTTTCTTT
CASSYEGARTEAFF
>TRBJ2-2|.|TRBV5-1|TRBD1
TGCGCCAGCAGCTTGGTGCCACAGGGGGGTACCGGGGAGCTGTTTTTT
CASSLVPQGGTGELFF
>TRBJ1-3|.|TRBV5-4|TRBD1
TGTGCCAGCAGCCCTGGACAGGGAAGATTAGGAAACACCATATATTTT
CASSPGQGRLGNTIYF
>TRBJ1-6|.|TRBV4-1|TRBD1
TGCGCCAGCAGCCAGCGGGACAGCTATAATTCACCCCTCCACTTT
CASSQRDSYNSPLHF
>TRBJ1-1|.|TRBV6-5|.
TGTGCCAGCAGTTACTCGGTAGCAGGGGCTAGGACTGAAGCTTTCTTT
CASSYSVAGARTEAFF
>TRBJ2-7|.|TRBV10-3|TRBD1
TGTGCCATCAGTGAATGGGGAGGGGGACAGGGGGACTACGAGCAGTACTTC
CAISEWGGGQGDYEQYF
>TRBJ2-7|.|TRBV6-1|.
TGTGCCAGCAAACCTCTTTGGGACAACTCCTACGAGCAGTACTTC
CASKPLWDNSYEQYF
>TRBJ1-5|.|TRBV7-2|.
TGTGCCAGTAGCTTGTACGGGAGCCGCGATCAGCCCCAGCATTTT
CASSLYGSRDQPQHF
>TRBJ2-6|few|TRBV28|.
TGTGCCAGCGGTGGGGCGATCTCTGGGGCCAACGTCCTGACTTTC
CASGGAISGANVLTF
>TRBJ1-1|.|TRBV9|TRBD1
TGTGCCAGCAGTAGATCAACAGGGGGCGAGACTGAAGCTTTCTTT
CASSRSTGGETEAFF
>TRBJ2-7|once|TRBV30|TRBD1
TGTGCCTGGAGTGTACCTGGACAGGGGGGGTCCTACGAGCAGTACTTC
CAWSVPGQGGSYEQYF
>TRBJ1-3|once|TRBV7-6|.
TGTGCCAGCAGCTTTCGCTCTGGAAACACCATATATTTT
CASSFRSGNTIYF
>TRBJ2-4|once|TRBV5-4|TRBD2
TGTGCCAGCTCCTCTGGGAGGGGAAACATTCAGTACTTC
CASSSGRGNIQYF
>TRBJ2-1|.|TRBV7-9|TRBD1
TGTGCCAGCAGCTACCCGGGACAGGGGGACAATGAGCAGTTCTTC
CASSYPGQGDNEQFF
>TRBJ2-4|.|TRBV7-2|.
TGTGCCAGCAGCTTAGTGGCGGCGGCCAAAAACATTCAGTACTTC
CASSLVAAAKNIQYF
>TRBJ2-3|.|TRBV29-1|TRBD2
TGCAGCGTTGAATCGACGGGAGGGTTGGAGTTCCTTGGCACAGATACGCAGTATTTT
CSVESTGGLEFLGTDTQYF
>TRBJ2-1|.|TRBV15|TRBD2
TGTGCCACCAGCAAACCCGGGACTAGCGGGGTGAATGAGCAGTTCTTC
CATSKPGTSGVNEQFF
>TRBJ2-7|.|TRBV5-8|.
TGTGCCTACGGTCCAGGGGCGGTCTACGAGCAGTACTTC
CAYGPGAVYEQYF
>TRBJ2-3|once|TRBV2|.
TGTGCCAGTATCCGGGACTCTATGAAAAATACGCAGTATTTT
CASIRDSMKNTQYF
>TRBJ2-7|.|TRBV5-1|.
TGCGCCAGCAGCTCGGAGGGCTACGAGCAGTACTTC
CASSSEGYEQYF
>TRBJ1-2|once|TRBV18|TRBD1
TGTGCCAGCTCGAGAGGATTGACAGGGTCCCCTAACTATGGCTACACCTTC
CASSRGLTGSPNYGYTF
>TRBJ2-2|.|TRBV29-1|TRBD2
TGCAGCGTTGCGCGGGGGGCAGGGTCCGGGGAGCTGTTTTTT
CSVARGAGSGELFF